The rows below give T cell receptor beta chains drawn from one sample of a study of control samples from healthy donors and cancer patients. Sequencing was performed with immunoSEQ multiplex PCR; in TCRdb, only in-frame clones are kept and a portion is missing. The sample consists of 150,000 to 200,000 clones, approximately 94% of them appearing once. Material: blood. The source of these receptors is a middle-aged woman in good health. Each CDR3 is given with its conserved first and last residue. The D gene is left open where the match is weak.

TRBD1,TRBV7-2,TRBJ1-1,TGTGCCAGCAGCCTACGGGACAGGGGGCTTCATTCGGCTTTCTTT,CASSLRDRGLHSAFF
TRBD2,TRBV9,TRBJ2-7,TGTGCCAGCAGTCTAGCGGGAAGATCCTACGAGCAGTACTTC,CASSLAGRSYEQYF
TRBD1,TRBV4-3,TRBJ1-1,TGCGCCAGCAGTTTCGGACAGGGGAAGGTCACTGAAGCTTTCTTT,CASSFGQGKVTEAFF
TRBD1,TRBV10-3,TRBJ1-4,TGTGCCATCAGTGAGTCGTACAGGGGGCACGAAAAACTGTTTTTT,CAISESYRGHEKLFF
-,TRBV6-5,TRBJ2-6,TGTGCCAGCAGTTACTTTCGCAGCTCTGGGGCCAACGTCCTGACTTTC,CASSYFRSSGANVLTF
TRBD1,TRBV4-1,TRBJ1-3,TGCGCCAGCAGCCAAGGCCAGGGGGTAAACACCATATATTTT,CASSQGQGVNTIYF
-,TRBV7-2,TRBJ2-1,TGTGCCAGCAGCTTAGGAGCGGCGAGCTCCTACAATGAGCAGTTCTTC,CASSLGAASSYNEQFF
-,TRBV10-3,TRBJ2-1,TGTGCCATCAGTGAGAGGCGCGGGGGCAACTACAATGAGCAGTTCTTC,CAISERRGGNYNEQFF
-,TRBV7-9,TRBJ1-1,TGTGCCAGCAGCTCCCCGGGAACTCTTCCTAAAGCTTTCTTT,CASSSPGTLPKAFF
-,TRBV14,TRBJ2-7,TGTGCCAGCAGCCAAGATCAGACGGGGGCCTCATCCTACGAGCAGTACTTC,CASSQDQTGASSYEQYF
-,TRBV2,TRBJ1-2,TGTGCCAGCAGTTTTTCTTCTTTCGGAGGCTACACCTTC,CASSFSSFGGYTF
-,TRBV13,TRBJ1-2,TGTGCCAGCACCTCCAGGGGCTATGGCTACACCTTC,CASTSRGYGYTF
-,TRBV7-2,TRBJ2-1,TGTGCCAGCAGCCCGACTCTGCACTCCTACAATGAGCAGTTCTTC,CASSPTLHSYNEQFF
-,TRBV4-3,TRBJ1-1,TGCGCCAGCAGCCTCAGGGGCACTGAAGCTTTCTTT,CASSLRGTEAFF